This T cell receptor beta chain was profiled in a study of blood T cell repertoires in COVID-19. This clone occurred once. Trimming took off 6 bases at V and 7 bases at J, with 15 bases between the two ends. Germline V gene sequence: CDR1 MNHNY, CDR2 SVGAGI (reference sequence). The CDR3 totals 14 residues. Measured with immunoSEQ multiplex PCR; TCRdb has only the in-frame clones, and not every one. The sample holds some 270,000 clones; 90% are singletons and the top ten take roughly 2%. The TCR was taken from a woman in her fifties or sixties with COVID-19, enrolled during active disease. What was sequenced was peripheral blood. The rearrangement joins TRBV6-6 to TRBJ1-4, with a tentative D call TRBD1 (6 bases). Here the CDR3 reads CASSPQGSGEKLFF. CDR3 in DNA: TGTGCCAGCAGCCCCCAGGGGAGTGGTGAAAAACTGTTTTTT.